Shown below are 21 T cell receptor beta chains from a single sample sequenced in a study of shared clonotypes between healthy human individuals. The data were produced by immunoSEQ multiplex PCR, yet TCRdb's version contains in-frame clones alone and is incomplete. The profile shows 1.4 million or so clones, approximately 98.5% of them singletons. The sample consisted of naive CD4+ T cells sorted from blood. Subset described: CD45RA+ positively selected. All receptors come from a man aged 30 to 39 in good health.

The rearrangement links TRBV9 to TRBJ2-3; D is perhaps TRBD2 (6 bases). The CDR3 runs 15 residues. The V gene lost 2 bases and the J gene lost 5 bases, with 15 bases spanning the gap. Germline values: CDR1 SGDLS, CDR2 YYNGEE. For the CDR3, the DNA is TGTGCCAGCAGCGTTTCTCCGGGGGAAGTAGATACGCAGTATTTT. As protein: CASSVSPGEVDTQYF.

The genes are TRBV19 and TRBJ2-7, with D possibly being TRBD2 (5 bases). Germline lookup yields CDR1 LNHDA and CDR2 SQIVND (reference sequence). The CDR3 length is 18 residues. Trimming removed 8 bases at V and 5 bases at J, with 31 bases between. This CDR3 reads CASSNGVALASHRNEQYF. The DNA for the CDR3 is TGTGCCAGTTCGAACGGGGTGGCACTTGCTTCGCATCGGAACGAGCAGTACTTC.

The V gene is TRBV6-1, the J gene TRBJ1-3; possible D gene TRBD1, 6 bases. V was pared by 4 bases and J by 8 bases, with 15 bases between. Germline lookup yields CDR1 MNHNS and CDR2 SASEGT. The CDR3 totals 14 residues. DNA of the CDR3: TGTGCCAGCAGTGCACAGGGACCTACAGACACCATATATTTT. Protein: CASSAQGPTDTIYF.

The chain is built from TRBV7-2 and TRBJ1-1; 7 bases are shared with TRBD1. The CDR3 length is 14 residues. Germline trimming cut 3 bases from V and 1 base from J; bases unmatched to any gene: 2. From germline, CDR1 is SGHTA and CDR2 FQGNSA. CDR3 protein: CASSFRQGNTEAFF. The CDR3 bases are TGTGCCAGCAGCTTTAGACAGGGGAACACTGAAGCTTTCTTT. Full variable domain (remainder filled in from reference TRBV7-2 and TRBJ1-1): GAGVSQSPSNKVTEKGKDVELRCDPISGHTALYWYRQSLGQGLEFLIYFQGNSAPDKSGLPSDRFSAERTGGSVSTLTIQRTQQEDSAVYLCASSFRQGNTEAFFGQGTRLTVV.

The chain carries TRBV19 and TRBJ2-3; D is undetermined. CDR1 LNHDA and CDR2 SQIVND come from the germline V gene (reference sequence). This CDR3 is 13 amino acids long. Trimming left V 8 bases short and J 0 bases short, with 9 bases between. The CDR3 reads CASSAASTDTQYF. The CDR3 coding sequence is TGTGCCAGTTCGGCGGCTAGCACAGATACGCAGTATTTT.

The chain recombines TRBV7-9 with TRBJ2-1; 7 nucleotides agree with TRBD2. Germline V lookup: CDR1 SEHNR, CDR2 FQNEAQ (reference sequence). This CDR3 spans 15 amino acids. J lost 2 bases, V lost 5 bases, and 6 bases had no gene match. The CDR3 coding sequence is TGTGCCAGCAGCGCCGAGGGACTAACCTACAATGAGCAGTTCTTC. Translating gives CASSAEGLTYNEQFF.

The rearrangement links TRBV7-9 to TRBJ1-5; D possibly corresponds to TRBD1 (5 bases). Trimming took off 2 bases at V and 5 bases at J, with 13 bases between the two ends. The CDR3 is 15 amino acids. The germline CDR1 and CDR2 sequences are SEHNR and FQNEAQ (reference sequence). The CDR3 DNA reads TGTGCCAGCAGCTTATCGTCCAGGGCCCATCAGCCCCAGCATTTT. This encodes CASSLSSRAHQPQHF. Combining the CDR3 with reference TRBV7-9 and TRBJ1-5 gives the whole variable domain DTGVSQNPRHKITKRGQNVTFRCDPISEHNRLYWYRQTLGQGPEFLTYFQNEAQLEKSRLLSDRFSAERPKGSFSTLEIQRTEQGDSAMYLCASSLSSRAHQPQHFGDGTRLSIL.

This chain links TRBV27 with TRBJ2-7, with unresolved D. The germline CDR1 and CDR2 sequences are MNHEY and SMNVEV (reference sequence). The germline V and J ends were trimmed by 5 bases and 7 bases, with 18 bases remaining between them. The CDR3 sequence is 14 residues long. CDR3 DNA: TGTGCCAGCAGTCCCACTTGGGCCGCTGGAGAGCAGTACTTC. It translates to CASSPTWAAGEQYF.

The V call is TRBV5-1, the J call TRBJ2-7; 9 nucleotides line up with TRBD1. CDR3 length: 13 amino acids. The trim removed 1 base at V and 5 bases at J, leaving 1 base unmatched. In germline, CDR1 is SGHRS, CDR2 YFSETQ. As DNA, the CDR3 is TGCGCCAGCAGCTTGCGGACAGGGGACGAGCAGTACTTC. Amino acid sequence: CASSLRTGDEQYF.

J is TRBJ1-5 and V is TRBV7-8; 11 nucleotides agree with TRBD1. V lost 3 bases and J lost 4; bases outside the gene matches: 5. The CDR3 contains 16 residues. Germline V CDR1 and CDR2: SGHVS, FQNEAQ. The chain's CDR3 is CASSLSGTGGNQPQHF. Here the CDR3 DNA reads TGTGCCAGCAGCTTGTCCGGGACAGGGGGTAATCAGCCCCAGCATTTT.

This chain links TRBV18 with TRBJ1-5; D unclear. The germline gives CDR1 KGHSH, CDR2 LQKENI. Between the trimmed V and J ends, which lost 0 bases and 8 bases, there was a span of 5 bases. This CDR3 is 12 amino acids long. CDR3 bases: TGTGCCAGCTCACCACCGGGGAAGCCCCAGCATTTT. It yields the protein CASSPPGKPQHF.

The chain is built from TRBV5-1 and TRBJ1-2, with D possibly matching TRBD1 (5 bases). Trimming pared 4 bases from V and 3 bases from J, leaving 16 bases between. Germline loops: CDR1 SGHRS, CDR2 YFSETQ. The CDR3 has 15 amino acids. CDR3 nucleotides: TGCGCCAGCAGCGGGGCGAACTGGGGCGACTATGGCTACACCTTC. It encodes CASSGANWGDYGYTF.

In this sample, this clone turned up once. The chain joins TRBV14 to TRBJ2-1; D is ambiguous. The V end was cut by 4 bases, the J end by 7 bases, with 20 bases between. The CDR3 loop spans 16 amino acids. The germline CDR1 and CDR2 sequences are SGHDN and FVKESK. CDR3: CASSLSLEFGRNEQFF. The CDR3, as DNA: TGTGCCAGCAGCCTCTCCCTAGAATTCGGCAGGAATGAGCAGTTCTTC.

The V and J genes are TRBV9 and TRBJ2-1; possibly TRBD1 for D (5 bases). Per germline, CDR1 SGDLS and CDR2 YYNGEE. Trimming cost V 0 bases and J 8 bases, with 9 bases left between them. The length of the CDR3 is 13 residues. CDR3 region: CASSVVGAHEQFF. The CDR3 DNA follows: TGTGCCAGCAGCGTAGTAGGGGCCCATGAGCAGTTCTTC.

The genes are TRBV28 and TRBJ2-7, with unresolved D. From germline, CDR1 is MDHEN and CDR2 SYDVKM. The CDR3 totals 13 residues. The V gene lost 3 bases and the J gene lost 3 bases, with 9 bases spanning the gap. CDR3 in DNA: TGTGCCAGCAGTTTTTCCGGCGGCTACGAGCAGTACTTC. Residues: CASSFSGGYEQYF.

J is TRBJ2-7 and V is TRBV4-3, with D perhaps matching TRBD1 (6 bases). The CDR3 has 15 residues. Germline CDR1 is LGHNA and CDR2 is YSLEER. V was pared by 6 bases and J by 3 bases, with 18 bases between. Written as DNA, the CDR3 is TGCGCCAGCAGTAGAATAAGGGACACCGACTACGAGCAGTACTTC. Translation gives CASSRIRDTDYEQYF.

This chain joins TRBV9 and TRBJ2-6; 9 bases map to TRBD1. The length of the CDR3 is 21 residues. Germline CDR1 SGDLS, CDR2 YYNGEE. The ends lost 3 bases at V and 0 bases at J; junction bases unmatched: 16. The CDR3 is CASSASKQGAKGPSGANVLTF. Here the CDR3 DNA reads TGTGCCAGCAGCGCCTCGAAACAGGGGGCGAAAGGACCCTCTGGGGCCAACGTCCTGACTTTC.

The genes are TRBV5-4 and TRBJ1-1; D call uncertain. Trimming stripped 4 bases from V and 4 bases from J, with 17 bases between. Germline V gene sequence: CDR1 SGHNT, CDR2 YYREEE (reference sequence). This CDR3 contains 15 residues. CDR3 coding DNA: TGTGCCAGCAGCCTTTCTTACGATCTGGGCACTGAAGCTTTCTTT. Its protein product is CASSLSYDLGTEAFF.

The chain combines TRBV27 with TRBJ2-5, with 9 bases matching TRBD1. The CDR3 spans 15 residues. The J segment lost 5 bases and the V segment lost 0 bases, leaving 4 bases of the junction unmatched. Germline CDR1 MNHEY, CDR2 SMNVEV (reference sequence). The CDR3 coding sequence is TGTGCCAGCAGTTTATCCCCGACAGGGGGGGAGACCCAGTACTTC. This translates into CASSLSPTGGETQYF.

The V gene is TRBV18, the J gene TRBJ2-7; 10 bases match TRBD2. Germline CDR1 reads KGHSH; CDR2 reads LQKENI. The CDR3 runs 17 residues. The trim removed 3 bases at V and 2 bases at J, leaving 10 bases unmatched. The CDR3 DNA sequence: TGTGCCAGCTCACCTTTCAGTCCCGGGACTAGCGCCTACGAGCAGTACTTC. Encoded protein: CASSPFSPGTSAYEQYF. The whole variable domain, remainder taken from reference TRBV18 and TRBJ2-7, is NAGVMQNPRHLVRRRGQEARLRCSPMKGHSHVYWYRQLPEEGLKFMVYLQKENIIDESGMPKERFSAEFPKEGPSILRIQQVVRGDSAAYFCASSPFSPGTSAYEQYFGPGTRLTVT.

This chain joins TRBV29-1 and TRBJ2-5; D uncertain. In germline, CDR1 is SQVTM, CDR2 ANQGSEA. The V end lost 7 bases, the J end lost 1 base, and 16 bases lay between the germline ends. CDR3 size: 14 residues. CDR3 in amino acids: CSARRAPSQETQYF. DNA for the CDR3: TGCAGCGCCCGCCGGGCCCCTAGCCAAGAGACCCAGTACTTC. The whole variable domain, remainder taken from reference TRBV29-1 and TRBJ2-5, is SAVISQKPSRDICQRGTSLTIQCQVDSQVTMMFWYRQQPGQSLTLIATANQGSEATYESGFVIDKFPISRPNLTFSTLTVSNMSPEDSSIYLCSARRAPSQETQYFGPGTRLLVL.